Listed below are T cell receptor beta chains from one sample, sequenced in a study of technical replicates of blood from a handful of donors. TCRdb's table, derived via immunoSEQ multiplex PCR, lists solely in-frame clones and lacks some. The repertoire holds under 95,000 clones, with about 94% as singletons. What was sequenced was T cells isolated from PBMCs. The receptor source for this set is a human donor in good health. CDR3s include the opening cysteine and the closing phenylalanine or tryptophan. The D gene is left open where the match is weak.

v_call	j_call	d_call	cdr3_aa	cdr3_nt
TRBV11-2	TRBJ2-7	TRBD2	CASSLGASGSNEQYF	TGTGCCAGCAGCTTAGGAGCTAGCGGGAGTAACGAGCAGTACTTC
TRBV7-8	TRBJ2-7	.	CASSPLTTGDDEQYF	TGTGCCAGCAGCCCTTTAACGACCGGAGACGACGAGCAGTACTTC
TRBV5-4	TRBJ2-1	TRBD1	CASSPPGTGRAYNEQFF	TGTGCCAGCAGCCCACCGGGGACAGGGAGGGCCTACAATGAGCAGTTCTTC
TRBV6-1	TRBJ1-2	.	CASSSYREGYGGYTF	TGTGCCAGCAGTAGTTACAGGGAAGGCTATGGGGGCTACACCTTC
TRBV27	TRBJ1-5	.	CASSPRQSNQPQHF	TGTGCCAGCAGTCCCCGACAGAGCAATCAGCCCCAGCATTTT
TRBV10-2	TRBJ2-1	TRBD2	CASSESRPSGDEQFF	TGCGCCAGCAGTGAGTCGAGGCCTAGCGGGGATGAGCAGTTCTTC
TRBV10-3	TRBJ1-6	TRBD1	CAISIQGQGSPLHF	TGTGCCATCAGTATACAGGGGCAGGGGTCACCCCTCCACTTT
TRBV7-9	TRBJ2-5	.	CASSLGSLQETQYF	TGTGCCAGCAGCTTAGGCTCACTACAAGAGACCCAGTACTTC
TRBV2	TRBJ2-5	TRBD2	CASSTGTSGETQYF	TGTGCCAGCAGCACCGGGACTAGCGGAGAGACCCAGTACTTC
TRBV6-5	TRBJ2-1	TRBD1	CASSSDRGLTYEQFF	TGTGCCAGCAGTTCCGACAGGGGGTTGACCTATGAGCAGTTCTTC
TRBV6-6	TRBJ2-7	.	CASSYTADTTYEQYF	TGTGCCAGCAGTTACACAGCGGATACGACCTACGAGCAGTACTTC
TRBV4-1	TRBJ1-2	.	CASSQDGPRGNYGYTF	TGCGCCAGCAGCCAAGATGGCCCCAGAGGCAACTATGGCTACACCTTC
TRBV10-3	TRBJ2-2	.	CAISVDTYTGELFF	TGTGCCATCAGTGTAGACACCTACACCGGGGAGCTGTTTTTT
TRBV7-2	TRBJ2-5	.	CAHTRYVEETQYF	TGTGCCCACACAAGATACGTGGAAGAGACCCAGTACTTC
TRBV9	TRBJ1-1	.	CASNPQGFSEAFF	TGTGCCAGCAATCCGCAGGGTTTCTCTGAAGCTTTCTTT
TRBV9	TRBJ2-3	TRBD2	CASSVVHGRSTDTQYF	TGTGCCAGCAGCGTAGTACACGGGAGGAGCACAGATACGCAGTATTTT
TRBV2	TRBJ2-1	TRBD1	CASNEGQGPNNEQFF	TGTGCCAGCAATGAGGGACAGGGACCCAACAATGAGCAGTTCTTC
TRBV6-5	TRBJ2-7	.	CASSRGWTVTGEQYF	TGTGCCAGCTCTCGTGGATGGACAGTAACCGGCGAGCAGTACTTC